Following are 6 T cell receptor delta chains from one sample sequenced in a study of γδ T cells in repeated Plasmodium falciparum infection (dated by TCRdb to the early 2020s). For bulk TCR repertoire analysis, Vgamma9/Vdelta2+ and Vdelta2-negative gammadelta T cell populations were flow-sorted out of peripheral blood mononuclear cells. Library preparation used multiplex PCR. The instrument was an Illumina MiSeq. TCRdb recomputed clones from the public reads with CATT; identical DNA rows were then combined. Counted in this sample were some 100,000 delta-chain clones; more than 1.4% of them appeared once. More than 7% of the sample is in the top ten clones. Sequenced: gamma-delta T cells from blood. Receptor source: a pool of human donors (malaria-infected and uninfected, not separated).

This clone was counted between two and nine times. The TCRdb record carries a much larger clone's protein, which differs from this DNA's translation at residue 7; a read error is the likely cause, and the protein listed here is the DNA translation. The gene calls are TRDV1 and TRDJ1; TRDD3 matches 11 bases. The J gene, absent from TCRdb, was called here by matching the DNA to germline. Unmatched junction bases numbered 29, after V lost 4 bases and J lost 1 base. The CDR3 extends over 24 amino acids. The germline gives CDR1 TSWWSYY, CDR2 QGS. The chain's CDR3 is CALGVCPYATRNWGITGFTDKLIF. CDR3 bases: TGTGCTCTTGGGGTTTGTCCCTACGCTACGAGAAACTGGGGGATAACAGGATTCACCGATAAACTCATCTTT.

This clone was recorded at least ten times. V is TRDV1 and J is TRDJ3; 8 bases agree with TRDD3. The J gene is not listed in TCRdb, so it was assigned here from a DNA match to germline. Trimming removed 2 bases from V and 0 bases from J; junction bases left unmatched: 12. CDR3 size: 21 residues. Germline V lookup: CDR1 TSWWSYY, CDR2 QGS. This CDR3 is CALGEGSPWGTHSWDTRQMFF. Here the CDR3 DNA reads TGTGCTCTTGGGGAAGGGTCCCCCTGGGGGACCCACTCCTGGGACACCCGACAGATGTTTTTC.

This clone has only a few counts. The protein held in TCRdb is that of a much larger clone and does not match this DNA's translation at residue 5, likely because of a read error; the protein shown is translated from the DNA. CDR3 coding DNA: TGTGCCTGTGACTCCGGGAGCGGCACCGATAAACTCATCTTT. Residues: CACDSGSGTDKLIF. V gene TRDV2 combines with J gene TRDJ1; D is unclear. Here the J gene came from matching the DNA to germline, since TCRdb omits it. Germline CDR1 is GEAIGNYY and CDR2 is EKD. The CDR3 loop spans 14 amino acids. Trimming removed 3 bases at V and 1 base at J, with 11 bases between.

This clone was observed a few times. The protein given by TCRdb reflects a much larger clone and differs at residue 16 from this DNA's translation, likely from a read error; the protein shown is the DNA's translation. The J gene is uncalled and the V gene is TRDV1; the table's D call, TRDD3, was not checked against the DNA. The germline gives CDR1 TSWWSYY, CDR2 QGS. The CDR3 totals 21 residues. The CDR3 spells CALGIEIPLRRSGGYTPRLIF. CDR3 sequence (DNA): TGTGCTCTTGGTATAGAAATCCCACTTCGGCGTAGTGGGGGATACACACCAAGGCTCATCTTT.

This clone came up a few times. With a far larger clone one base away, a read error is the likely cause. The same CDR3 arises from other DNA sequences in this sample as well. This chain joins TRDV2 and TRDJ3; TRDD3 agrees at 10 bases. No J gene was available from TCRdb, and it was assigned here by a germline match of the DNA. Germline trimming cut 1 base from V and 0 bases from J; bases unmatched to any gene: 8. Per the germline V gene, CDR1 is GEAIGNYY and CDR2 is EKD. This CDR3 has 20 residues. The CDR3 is CACDTSTGGLYSWDTRQMFF. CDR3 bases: TGTGCCTGTGACACGTCTACTGGGGGATTATACTCCTGGGACACCCGACAGATGTTTTTC.

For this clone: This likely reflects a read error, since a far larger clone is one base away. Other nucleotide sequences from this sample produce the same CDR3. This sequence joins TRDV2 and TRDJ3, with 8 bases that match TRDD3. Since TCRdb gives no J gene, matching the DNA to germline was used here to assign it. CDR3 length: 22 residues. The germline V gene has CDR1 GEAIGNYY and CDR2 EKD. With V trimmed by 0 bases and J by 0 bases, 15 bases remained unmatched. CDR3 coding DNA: TGTGCCTGTGACACCGGATTTGGTACTGGGGGGAAGAGCTCCTGGGACACCCGACAGATGTTTTTC. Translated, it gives CACDTGFGTGGKSSWDTRQMFF.